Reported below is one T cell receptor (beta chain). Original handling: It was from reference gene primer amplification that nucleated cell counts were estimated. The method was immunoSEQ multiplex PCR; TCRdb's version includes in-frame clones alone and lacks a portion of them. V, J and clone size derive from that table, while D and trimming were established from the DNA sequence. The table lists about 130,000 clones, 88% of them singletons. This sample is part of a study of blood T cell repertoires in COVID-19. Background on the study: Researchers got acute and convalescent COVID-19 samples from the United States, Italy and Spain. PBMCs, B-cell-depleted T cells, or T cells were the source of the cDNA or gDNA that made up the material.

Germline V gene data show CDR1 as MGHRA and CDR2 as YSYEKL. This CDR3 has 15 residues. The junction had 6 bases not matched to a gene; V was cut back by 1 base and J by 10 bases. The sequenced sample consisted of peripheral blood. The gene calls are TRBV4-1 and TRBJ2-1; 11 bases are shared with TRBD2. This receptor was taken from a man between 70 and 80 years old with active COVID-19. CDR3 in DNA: TGCGCCAGCAGCCAAGTCCTAGCGGGGGGTACGGAGCAGTTCTTC. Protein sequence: CASSQVLAGGTEQFF.